This T cell receptor (beta chain) was captured by sequencing in a study of graft-versus-host responses after intestinal transplantation. Study summary: Recipients obtained multivisceral, liver-intestinal, or isolated intestinal transplants.

Assay: immunoSEQ multiplex PCR; the TCRdb copy retains only in-frame clones and omits some. This table has tens of thousands of clones, over 75% appearing once. A note on this clone: Antigen specificity is unknown.

Germline V gene lookup returns CDR1 LNHDA and CDR2 SQIVND (reference sequence). This CDR3 contains 13 residues. V was clipped by 3 bases and J by 2 bases, with 5 bases between them. The V gene is TRBV19, the J gene TRBJ1-5; D gene uncertain. This TCR was recovered from a human donor who was the organ donor for an intestinal transplant. Here the sequenced sample was unstimulated CD4+ T cells sorted from spleen or lymph node cells, taken before transplant. The CDR3 coding sequence is TGTGCCAGTAGTATCGGGGGCAATCAGCCCCAGCATTTT. As protein: CASSIGGNQPQHF.